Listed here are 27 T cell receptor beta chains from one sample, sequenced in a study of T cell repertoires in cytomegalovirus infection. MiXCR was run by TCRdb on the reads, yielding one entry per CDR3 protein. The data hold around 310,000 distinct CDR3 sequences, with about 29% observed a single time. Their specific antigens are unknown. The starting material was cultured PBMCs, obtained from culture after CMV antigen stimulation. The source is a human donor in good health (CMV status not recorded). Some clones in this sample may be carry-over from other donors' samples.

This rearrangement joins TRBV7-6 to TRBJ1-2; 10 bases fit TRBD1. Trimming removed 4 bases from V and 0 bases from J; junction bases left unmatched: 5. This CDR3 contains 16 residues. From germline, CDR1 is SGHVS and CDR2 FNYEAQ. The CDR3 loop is CASSSDRGPPNYGYTF. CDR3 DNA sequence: TGTGCCAGCAGCTCAGACAGGGGGCCCCCTAACTATGGCTACACCTTC.

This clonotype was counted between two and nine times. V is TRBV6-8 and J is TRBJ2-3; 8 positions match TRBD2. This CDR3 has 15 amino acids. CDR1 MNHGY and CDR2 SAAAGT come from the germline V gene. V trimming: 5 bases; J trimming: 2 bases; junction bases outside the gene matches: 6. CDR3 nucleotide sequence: TGTGCCAGCAGTGGAAGCGGGAGCAACACAGATACGCAGTATTTT. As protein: CASSGSGSNTDTQYF.

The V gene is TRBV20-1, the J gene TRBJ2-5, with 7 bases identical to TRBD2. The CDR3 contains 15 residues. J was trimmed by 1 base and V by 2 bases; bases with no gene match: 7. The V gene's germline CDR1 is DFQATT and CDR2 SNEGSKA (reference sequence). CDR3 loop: CSARLRGSVQETQYF. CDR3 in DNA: TGCAGTGCTAGATTGCGGGGGTCAGTCCAAGAGACCCAGTACTTC.

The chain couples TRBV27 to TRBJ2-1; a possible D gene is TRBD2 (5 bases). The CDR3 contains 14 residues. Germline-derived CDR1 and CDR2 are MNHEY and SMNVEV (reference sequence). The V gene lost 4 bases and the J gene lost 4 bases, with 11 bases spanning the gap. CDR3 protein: CASSSLGGYNEQFF. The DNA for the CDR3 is TGTGCCAGCAGTTCACTAGGCGGGTACAATGAGCAGTTCTTC.

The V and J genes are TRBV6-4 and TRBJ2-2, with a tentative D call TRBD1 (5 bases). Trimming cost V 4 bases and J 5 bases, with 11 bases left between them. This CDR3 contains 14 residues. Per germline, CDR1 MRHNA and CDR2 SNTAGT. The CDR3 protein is CASSGGSTTGELFF. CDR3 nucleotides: TGTGCCAGCAGTGGGGGCAGCACAACCGGGGAGCTGTTTTTT.

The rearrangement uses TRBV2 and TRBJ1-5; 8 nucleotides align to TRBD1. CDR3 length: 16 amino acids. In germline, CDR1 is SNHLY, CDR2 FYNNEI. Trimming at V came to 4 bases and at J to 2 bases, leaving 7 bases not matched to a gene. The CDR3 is CASSGGDRYRNQPQHF. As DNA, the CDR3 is TGTGCCAGCAGTGGGGGGGACAGGTACCGCAATCAGCCCCAGCATTTT. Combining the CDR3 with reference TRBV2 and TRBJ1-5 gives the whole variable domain EPEVTQTPSHQVTQMGQEVILRCVPISNHLYFYWYRQILGQKVEFLVSFYNNEISEKSEIFDDQFSVERPDGSNFTLKIRSTKLEDSAMYFCASSGGDRYRNQPQHFGDGTRLSIL.

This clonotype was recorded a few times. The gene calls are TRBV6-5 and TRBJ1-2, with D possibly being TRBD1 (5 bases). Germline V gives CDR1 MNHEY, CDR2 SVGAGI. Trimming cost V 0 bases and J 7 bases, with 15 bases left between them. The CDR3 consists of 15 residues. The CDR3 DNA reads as TGTGCCAGCAGTTACTCGTACAGGCGGGAGGGTGGCTACACCTTC. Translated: CASSYSYRREGGYTF.

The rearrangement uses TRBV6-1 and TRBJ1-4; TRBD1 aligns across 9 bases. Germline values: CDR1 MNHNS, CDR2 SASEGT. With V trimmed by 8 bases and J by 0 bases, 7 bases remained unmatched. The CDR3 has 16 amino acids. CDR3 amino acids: CASCPGQGPTNEKLFF. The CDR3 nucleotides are TGTGCCAGCTGTCCGGGACAGGGTCCAACTAATGAAAAACTGTTTTTT.

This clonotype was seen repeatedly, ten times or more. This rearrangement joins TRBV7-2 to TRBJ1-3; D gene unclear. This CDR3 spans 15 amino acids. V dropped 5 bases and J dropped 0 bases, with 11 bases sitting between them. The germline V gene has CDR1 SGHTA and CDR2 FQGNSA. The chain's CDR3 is CASSPEAISGNTIYF. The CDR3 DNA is TGTGCCAGCAGCCCAGAGGCCATCTCTGGAAACACCATATATTTT.

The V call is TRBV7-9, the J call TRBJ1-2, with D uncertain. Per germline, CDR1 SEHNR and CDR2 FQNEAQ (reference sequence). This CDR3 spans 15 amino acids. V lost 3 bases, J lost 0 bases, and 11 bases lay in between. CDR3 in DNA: TGTGCCAGCAGCTTGGGGAACGACGCTAACTATGGCTACACCTTC. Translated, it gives CASSLGNDANYGYTF.

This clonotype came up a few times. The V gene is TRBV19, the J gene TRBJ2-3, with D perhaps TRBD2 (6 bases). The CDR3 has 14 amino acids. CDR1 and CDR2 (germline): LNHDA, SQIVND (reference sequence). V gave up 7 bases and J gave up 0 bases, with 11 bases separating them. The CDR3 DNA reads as TGTGCCAGTACTCTTCGGGGGAGCACAGATACGCAGTATTTT. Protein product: CASTLRGSTDTQYF. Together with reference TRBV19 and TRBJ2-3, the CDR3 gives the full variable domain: DGGITQSPKYLFRKEGQNVTLSCEQNLNHDAMYWYRQDPGQGLRLIYYSQIVNDFQKGDIAEGYSVSREKKESFPLTVTSAQKNPTAFYLCASTLRGSTDTQYFGPGTRLTVL.

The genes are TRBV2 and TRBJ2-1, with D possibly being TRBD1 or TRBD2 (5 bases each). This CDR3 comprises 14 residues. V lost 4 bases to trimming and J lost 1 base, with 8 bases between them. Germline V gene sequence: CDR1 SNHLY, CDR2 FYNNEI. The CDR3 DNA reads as TGTGCCAGCAGTGGGGACGGTTCCTACAATGAGCAGTTCTTC. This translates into CASSGDGSYNEQFF.

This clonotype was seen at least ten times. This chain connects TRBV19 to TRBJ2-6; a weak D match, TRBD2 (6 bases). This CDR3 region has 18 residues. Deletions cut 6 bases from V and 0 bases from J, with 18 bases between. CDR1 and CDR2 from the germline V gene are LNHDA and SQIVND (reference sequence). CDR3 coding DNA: TGTGCCAGTAGGAGCCTGGAGGGACGAAGCTCTGGGGCCAACGTCCTGACTTTC. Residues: CASRSLEGRSSGANVLTF.

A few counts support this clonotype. The CDR3 protein is CASSLTPDREAFF. The DNA for the CDR3 is TGTGCCAGCAGCTTAACCCCAGACAGGGAAGCTTTCTTT. The chain couples TRBV7-6 to TRBJ1-1, with a possible D match to TRBD1 (6 bases). Germline CDR1 SGHVS, CDR2 FNYEAQ. CDR3 length: 13 residues. Trimming cost V 2 bases and J 8 bases, with 12 bases left between them.

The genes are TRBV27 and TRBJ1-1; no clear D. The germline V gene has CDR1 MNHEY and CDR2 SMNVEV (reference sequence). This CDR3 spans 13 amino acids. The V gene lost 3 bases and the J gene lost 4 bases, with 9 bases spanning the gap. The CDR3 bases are TGTGCCAGCAGTTTCTCCCCGGCCACTGAAGCTTTCTTT. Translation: CASSFSPATEAFF.

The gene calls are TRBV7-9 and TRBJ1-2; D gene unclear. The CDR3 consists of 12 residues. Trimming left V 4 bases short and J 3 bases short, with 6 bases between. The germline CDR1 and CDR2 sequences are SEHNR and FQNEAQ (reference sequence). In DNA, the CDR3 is TGTGCCAGCAGCTCGCTTGACTATGGCTACACCTTC. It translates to CASSSLDYGYTF.

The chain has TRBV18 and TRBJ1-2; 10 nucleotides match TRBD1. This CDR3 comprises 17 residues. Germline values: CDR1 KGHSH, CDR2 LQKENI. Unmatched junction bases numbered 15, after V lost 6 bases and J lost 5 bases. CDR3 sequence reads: CASSPTDAAGQGYGYTF. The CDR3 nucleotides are TGTGCCAGCTCCCCGACCGACGCGGCGGGACAGGGGTATGGCTACACCTTC.

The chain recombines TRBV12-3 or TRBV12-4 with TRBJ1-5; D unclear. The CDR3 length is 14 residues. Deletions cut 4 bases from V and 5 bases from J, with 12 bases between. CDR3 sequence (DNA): TGTGCCAGCAGTTACGGCCAGGTCTATCAGCCCCAGCATTTT. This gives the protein CASSYGQVYQPQHF.

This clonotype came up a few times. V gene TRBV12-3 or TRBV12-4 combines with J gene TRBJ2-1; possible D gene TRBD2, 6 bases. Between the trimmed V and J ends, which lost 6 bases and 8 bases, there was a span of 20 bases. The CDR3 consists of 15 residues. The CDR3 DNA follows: TGTGCCAGCAGATCTACTAGCCTCCCTTCGGATGAGCAGTTCTTC. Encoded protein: CASRSTSLPSDEQFF.

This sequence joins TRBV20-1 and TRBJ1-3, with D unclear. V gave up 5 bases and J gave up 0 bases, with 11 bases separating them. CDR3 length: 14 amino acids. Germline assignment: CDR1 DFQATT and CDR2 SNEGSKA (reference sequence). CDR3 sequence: CSAHGLGSGNTIYF. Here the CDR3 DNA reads TGCAGTGCTCATGGACTGGGCTCTGGAAACACCATATATTTT.

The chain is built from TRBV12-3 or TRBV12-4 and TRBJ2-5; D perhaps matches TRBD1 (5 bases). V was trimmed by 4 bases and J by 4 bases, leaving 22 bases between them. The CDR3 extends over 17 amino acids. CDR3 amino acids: CASSSTETRVQRETQYF. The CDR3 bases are TGTGCCAGCAGTTCCACAGAGACCAGGGTGCAACGAGAGACCCAGTACTTC.

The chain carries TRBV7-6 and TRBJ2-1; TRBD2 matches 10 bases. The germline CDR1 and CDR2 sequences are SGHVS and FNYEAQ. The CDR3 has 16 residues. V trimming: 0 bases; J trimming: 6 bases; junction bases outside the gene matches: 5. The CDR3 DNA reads TGTGCCAGCAGCTTAGCGCTAGCGGGAGCAGTCAATGAGCAGTTCTTC. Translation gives CASSLALAGAVNEQFF.

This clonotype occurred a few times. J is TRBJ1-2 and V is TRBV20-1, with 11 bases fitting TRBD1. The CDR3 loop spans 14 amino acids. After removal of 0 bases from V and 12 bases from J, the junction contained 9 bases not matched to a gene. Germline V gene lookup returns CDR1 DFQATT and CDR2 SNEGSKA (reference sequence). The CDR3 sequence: CSARDTGQGASHTF. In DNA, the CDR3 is TGCAGTGCTAGAGATACAGGACAGGGGGCCTCCCACACCTTC.

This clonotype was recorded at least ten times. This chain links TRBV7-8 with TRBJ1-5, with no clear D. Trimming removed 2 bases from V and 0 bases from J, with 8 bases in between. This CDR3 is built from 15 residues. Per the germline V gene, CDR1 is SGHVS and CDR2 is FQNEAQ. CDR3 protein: CASSLTAYSNQPQHF. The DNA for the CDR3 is TGTGCCAGCAGCTTAACAGCTTATAGCAATCAGCCCCAGCATTTT.

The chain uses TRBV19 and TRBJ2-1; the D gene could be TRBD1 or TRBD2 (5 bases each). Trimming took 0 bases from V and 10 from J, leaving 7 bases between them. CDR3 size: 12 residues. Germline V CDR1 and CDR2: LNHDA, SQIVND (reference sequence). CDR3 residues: CASSIDWGEQFF. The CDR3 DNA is TGTGCCAGTAGTATAGATTGGGGGGAGCAGTTCTTC.

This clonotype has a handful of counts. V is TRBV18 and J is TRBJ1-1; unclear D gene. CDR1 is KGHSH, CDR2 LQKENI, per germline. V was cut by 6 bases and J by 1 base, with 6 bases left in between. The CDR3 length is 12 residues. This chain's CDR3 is CASSRANTEAFF. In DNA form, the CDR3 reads TGTGCCAGCTCGCGCGCGAACACTGAAGCTTTCTTT.

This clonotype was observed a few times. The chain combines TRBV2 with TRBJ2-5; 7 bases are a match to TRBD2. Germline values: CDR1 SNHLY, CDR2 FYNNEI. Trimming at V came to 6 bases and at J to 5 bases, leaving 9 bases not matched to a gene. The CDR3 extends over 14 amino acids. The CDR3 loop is CASRAGLPSETQYF. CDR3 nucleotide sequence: TGTGCCAGCAGGGCGGGACTACCATCGGAGACCCAGTACTTC.